This section outlines one TCR beta chain sequence together with its context. Its cognate antigen has yet to be identified. Per-nucleotide qualities are absent, and no much larger clonotype sits a single base away. This sample stems from a study of cytomegalovirus exposure and HLA in healthy donors (dated by TCRdb to the late 2010s). A note on the overall study: An earlier analysis of roughly 630 of the donors reported approximately 290 Gb of sequence data and 117 million unique TCR beta sequences from about 200 million T cells. An early release that covered 640 HLA-typed donors contained approximately 300 gigabases of sequencing data and around 85 million unique TCR sequences. Among the roughly 400 genotyped donors, about 83% belonged to the genetic ancestry cluster associated with self-reported Caucasian donors. The aim of the study was to test whether cataloging public T cell receptors could identify signatures of past pathogen exposure. The T cell repertoires of under 700 subjects were profiled by immunosequencing and related to cytomegalovirus serostatus. A separate validation cohort of about 110 different subjects was used in addition to the roughly 700-subject first cohort. To predict cytomegalovirus infection status, the study combined high-throughput TCR immunosequencing, statistical association of individual TCRs with disease status, and machine learning. To study patterns of TCR occurrence, a later analysis re-analyzed previously published TCR beta repertoires from around 670 donors and added high-resolution HLA genotyping. In the later analysis, no new phenotypic data were used to find candidate immune exposures; instead, reliance was placed on TCR beta sequences and their occurrence across donors. To decide whether each TCR beta V gene segment behaved as functional or pseudogenic, an earlier analysis of approximately 600 of the donors relied on high-throughput TCR beta sequencing. Donor age, sex, ethnicity and CMV serostatus were compiled together with the repertoire data. A later genetic analysis used genome-wide SNP genotypes for about 65% of the roughly 670 donors, treating that subset as a discovery cohort. All discovery cohort repertoires had been generated on a single sequencing platform. Class I and class II HLA loci were covered by the typing at four-digit resolution. The number of typed donors differed by locus: 629-630 for A, B, C, DRB1 and DQB1; approximately 520 for DQA1; 606 for DPA1; and 450 to 480 for DPB1. Five DR-DQ haplotypes were treated as single units for association and clustering because of strong linkage in the cohort. Across 300 to 500 genotyped donors of the cohort, an average of roughly 200,000 unique TCR beta nucleotide sequences per donor were sequenced, and around 20% of those sequences were non-productive. Study-level results and caveats: In a later genetic analysis, a missense DCLRE1C variant was associated with V-gene and J-gene trimming of TCR beta chains, and the association was replicated in an independent cohort. Roughly uniform sequencing depth across donors was assumed in presence/absence analyses, although this assumption may not hold. The classifier was reported to diagnose cytomegalovirus status with high specificity and sensitivity in both the original cohort and the validation cohort. Three of the identified cytomegalovirus-associated TCR beta chains were confirmed in vitro to be specific for cytomegalovirus antigens. Because some donors lacked HLA typing at each locus, the association tests relied only on the typed subset. In the study, roughly 160 TCR beta chains were listed as associated with cytomegalovirus. For the cohort, immune exposure information was limited to CMV serostatus. In this cohort, only TCR beta chains were sequenced, and detectable features were limited by the absence of alpha or paired-chain data. The authors suggested that the approach could potentially be generalized to other disease states and immunological phenotypes. According to a later analysis, TCR association rates differed among HLA loci, with DRB1 alleles showing the most associated TCRs and HLA-C alleles showing the fewest. In an earlier analysis of fewer than 750 of the donors, most TCR beta V segments were observed in productive rearrangements about 90% or about 30% of the time, broadly matching IMGT annotations. A group of highly shared sequence variants was considered likely to be a technical artifact of the sequencing pipeline. Because counts were too low, about 17 rarely observed V segments, including chromosome 9 orphons, were excluded from the earlier analysis of 587 of the donors. In a later analysis, most CMV-associated TCR beta chains were found to appear HLA-restricted, with HLA associations seemingly driven largely by CMV exposure. A further reported finding was that TCR beta sequences accurately predicted the HLA-A and HLA-B alleles for most subjects in the first cohort. Linkage disequilibrium might explain the correlated functional status among segregating V segments, but an unknown experimental factor could not be ruled out. Assigning TCR associations to individual alleles was difficult when HLA alleles, especially DR and DQ, strongly co-occurred. Compared with the 666-donor mean, donors in an Asian-associated ancestry cluster had fewer N-insertions in productive TCRs, according to a later genetic analysis. In a later analysis, HLA-associated TCR beta chains were found to be more clonally expanded and to have lower generation probabilities than equally common non-associated chains. Most TCR sequences were observed very rarely across donors, whereas some public TCRs were present in many individuals. Some IMGT-functional V segments, including TRBV6-2 and TRBV6-3, could not be distinguished by the 87-base-pair reads and were therefore excluded. According to a later analysis, parvovirus B19, influenza, CMV and Epstein-Barr virus appeared linked to several top co-occurrence clusters. At a false discovery rate of 0.05, a later analysis linked about 17,000 TCR beta sequences to specific HLA alleles.

Trimming removed 5 bases from V and 3 bases from J; the gene matches leave 1 base unexplained. CDR1 and CDR2 are drawn from the germline V gene (reference sequence): LNHDA, SQIVND. The CDR3 starts with the cysteine, ends with the phenylalanine, and has 12 residues. The DNA shown is the 36-base CDR3, in frame from base 1. To prepare the library, the immunoSEQ multiplex PCR assay was applied. A mixture of 60 forward primers for TCR Vbeta segments and 13 reverse primers for TCR Jbeta segments was used in the multiplex PCR. A multiplex PCR assay on genomic DNA amplified the CDR3 region of rearranged TCR beta genes. On the Illumina HiSeq System, the amplified TCR beta libraries were sequenced as 87-base-pair reads. Under the source paper's analysis protocol: A later analysis tallied 75 million to 95 million unique TCR beta chains across the 640 or so repertoires, and approximately 12 million of those chains were shared by two or more donors. To remove PCR and sequencing errors, raw reads were error-corrected and collapsed into unique sequences using a nearest-neighbor algorithm that merged closely related sequences. To assign V, D and J gene segments, CDR3 sequences were aligned to IMGT reference sequences. For a sequence to be retained, at least a six-nucleotide match to both a V gene segment and a J gene segment was required. Rearrangements were called productive when the CDR3 lacked stop codons and stayed in frame with V and J; all others were non-productive. CDR3 was defined according to IMGT convention as the region running from the second conserved V-encoded cysteine to the conserved J-encoded phenylalanine. The earlier analysis of around 640 of the donors excluded sequences that lacked an unambiguous match to a single V gene segment. In an earlier analysis of several hundred of the donors, V segments were called functional above 56.7% productive rearrangements and were called segregating when the between-donor standard deviation exceeded 5%. A statistical classification framework was built to diagnose cytomegalovirus status from the catalog of TCR beta chain sequences. V and J gene assignment, in a later analysis, came from comparing TCR nucleotide sequences with IMGT/GENE-DB human TR gene sequences. In a later analysis, CDR3 sequences and most-parsimonious VDJ recombination scenarios were assigned using the TCRdist pipeline. A later analysis defined each TCR beta chain by its CDR3 amino acid sequence plus V-gene family, and excluded reads lacking a unique V-gene family. In a later analysis, 450 to 600 highly shared, low-generation-probability nucleotide sequences were removed to address suspected cross-contamination and a sequencing artifact. A later analysis calculated a clonal expansion index for each public chain from normalized within-repertoire ranks of inferred template counts. In a later analysis, generation probabilities were computed with a VDJ recombination model fitted to out-of-frame rearrangements, and the resulting probabilities were checked against IGoR. In a later analysis, TCR-TCR, TCR-HLA and TCR-CMV co-occurrence was scored with hypergeometric tests, and a repertoire-size bias correction was applied to TCR pairs. A later analysis estimated false discovery rates by permuting HLA or CMV assignments 20 times. A later analysis grouped co-occurring TCRs with DBSCAN, adding TCRdist sequence similarity when clustering within HLA-allele-positive subsets. Repertoires with fewer than 30,000 or more than 120,000 public chains, plus five repertoires with anomalous nucleotide sharing, were excluded from co-occurrence clustering. Held by TCRdb, this immuneACCESS table contains in-frame sequences only and omits some clones. Under half of the omission traces to an unresolved V gene where checked; the cause of the rest is unknown. The DNA gave D and trimming, while V, J and clone size come from that table. The sample yields roughly 140,000 clones; about three fifths were counted once. Roughly 3.1% of the sample belongs to the ten largest clones.

The cohort consisted of 600 or so healthy bone marrow donors. All cohort members were sampled while nominally healthy, although unrecorded immune exposures were likely present. The donor was CMV seropositive and was included in the group of 290 or so seropositive cohort members. A peripheral blood sample was collected from each donor, and TCR beta sequencing was performed on peripheral blood mononuclear cells. Genomic DNA was extracted from the blood cell samples with the Qiagen DNeasy Blood Extraction Kit. The sequence came from a woman in her 30s in good health and CMV-seropositive. The chain employs TRBV19 and TRBJ2-7; TRBD1 agrees with 7 junctional bases. Sequencing used PBMCs. The DNA sequence is TGTGCCAGTAGTTACAGGGGCTACGAGCAGTACTTC. This encodes CASSYRGYEQYF.